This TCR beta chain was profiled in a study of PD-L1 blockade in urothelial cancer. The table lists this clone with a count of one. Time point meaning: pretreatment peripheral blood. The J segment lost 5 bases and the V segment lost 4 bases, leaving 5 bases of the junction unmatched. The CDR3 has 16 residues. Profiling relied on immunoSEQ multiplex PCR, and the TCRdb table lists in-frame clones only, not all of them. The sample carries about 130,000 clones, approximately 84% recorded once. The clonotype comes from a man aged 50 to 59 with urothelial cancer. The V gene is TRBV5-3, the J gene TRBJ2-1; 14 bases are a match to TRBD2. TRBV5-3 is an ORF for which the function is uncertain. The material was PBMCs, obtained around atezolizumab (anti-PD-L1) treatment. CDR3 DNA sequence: TGTGCCAGAAGCCTCGGGACTAGCGGGAGTCACAATGAGCAGTTCTTC. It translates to CARSLGTSGSHNEQFF.